This paragraph reports one TCR beta chain. This receptor's antigen is unknown. Base qualities are not recorded, but no much larger clone differs from it by a single base. Samples labelled H came from distinct, geographically separated regions of the hepatocellular carcinoma nodule. All patients had early-stage hepatocellular carcinoma and received no therapy before surgical resection. The sampled areas showed no macroscopic signs of necrosis or hemorrhage. In a couple of patients, TCR sequencing (ImmunoSeq) was performed on multiple regions. Frozen resection tissue samples were collected at a distance of at least 1 cm from each other. The DNeasy blood and tissue kit was used to extract genomic DNA from bulk tissue. These data are taken from a study of intratumoral heterogeneity in liver cancer. Study-level background: In the full roughly 15-patient cohort, the median age was roughly 63 years and the majority of patients were male. The study combined RNA-seq, DNA sequencing, TCR-seq and SNP array data from multiple regions of hepatocellular carcinoma specimens to study intratumor heterogeneity. The full cohort included over 70 multiregional samples from 14 HCC patients, consisting of around 51 tumoral regions and some 20 adjacent nontumoral regions. Study-wide findings and limitations: A relatively low patient number and under-sampled tumor-infiltrating lymphocyte representation were acknowledged by the authors as limitations. Within each sequenced patient, no significant difference in overall T cell clonality was found between tumor regions. In each sequenced patient, significantly more unique T-cell clonal expansions were found in tumor region a than in region b. RNA-seq-based estimates of regional differences in tumor-infiltrating lymphocyte burden were reportedly confirmed by TCR sequencing.

Using the immunoSEQ assay, the TCR beta chain CDR3 regions were sequenced from genomic DNA. Rearranged VDJ segments were amplified with primers that anneal to V and J segments. The published analysis was carried out like this. The ImmunoSeq Analyzer software was used to compute clonality and richness metrics. Differentially abundant clones between regions were identified using Fisher's exact test plus a beta-binomial method for added stringency. Sourced from immuneACCESS, this table was stored by TCRdb with only in-frame sequences that have V and J called. A share of the clones is absent; for the studies checked, an unresolved V gene accounts for under half, and the remainder has no known explanation. V, J and clone size are those of that table, while D and trimming were read from the DNA. The sample profile shows approximately 6,600 clones; about 50% of them were found once. Together, the top ten hold around 14% of the sample.

From the cysteine through the phenylalanine, the CDR3 covers 15 amino acids. Here the CDR3 DNA is all that survives: 45 bases in frame from base 1. The junction shows trimming of 0 bases on V and 2 bases on J, plus 9 bases between the germline ends. From a lookup of the germline V gene, CDR1 and CDR2 are ENHRY and SYGVKD. Source: tumor tissue, taken before any cancer treatment. Here the chain combines TRBV10-3 and TRBJ2-3; the D region is possibly TRBD1 or TRBD2, each matching across 6 bases. The sequence was obtained from a man aged 70-80 years with hepatocellular carcinoma. In nucleotides, the sequence is TGTGCCATCAGTGAGTCGGAGGGGGACACAGATACGCAGTATTTT. This sequence encodes CAISESEGDTDTQYF.